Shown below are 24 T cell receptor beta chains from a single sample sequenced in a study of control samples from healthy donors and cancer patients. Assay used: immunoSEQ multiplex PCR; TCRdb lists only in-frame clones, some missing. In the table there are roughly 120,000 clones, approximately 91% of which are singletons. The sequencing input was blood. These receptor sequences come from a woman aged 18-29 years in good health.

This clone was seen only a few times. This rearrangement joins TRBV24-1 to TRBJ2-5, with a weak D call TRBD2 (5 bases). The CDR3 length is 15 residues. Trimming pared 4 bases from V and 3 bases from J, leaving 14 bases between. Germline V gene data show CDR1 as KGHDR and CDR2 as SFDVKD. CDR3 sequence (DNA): TGTGCCACCAGTGAAACCCGGGATCGTAAAGAGACCCAGTACTTC. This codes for CATSETRDRKETQYF.

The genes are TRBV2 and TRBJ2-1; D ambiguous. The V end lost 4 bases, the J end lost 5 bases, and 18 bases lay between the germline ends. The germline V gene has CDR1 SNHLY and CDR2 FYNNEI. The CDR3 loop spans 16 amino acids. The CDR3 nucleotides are TGTGCCAGCAGTGGGAGCCTCCGGGTCCTTGACAATGAGCAGTTCTTC. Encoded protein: CASSGSLRVLDNEQFF.

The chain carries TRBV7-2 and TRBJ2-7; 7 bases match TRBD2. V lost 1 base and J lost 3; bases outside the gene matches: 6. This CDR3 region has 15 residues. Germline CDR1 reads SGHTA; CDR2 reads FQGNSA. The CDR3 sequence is CASSLGTLAVYEQYF. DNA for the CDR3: TGTGCCAGCAGCTTAGGCACCCTAGCGGTCTACGAGCAGTACTTC.

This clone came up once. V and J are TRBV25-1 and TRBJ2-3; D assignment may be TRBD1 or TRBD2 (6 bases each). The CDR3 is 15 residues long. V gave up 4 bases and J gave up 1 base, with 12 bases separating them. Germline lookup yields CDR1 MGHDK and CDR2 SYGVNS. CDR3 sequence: CASSGGAEGTDTQYF. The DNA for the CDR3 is TGTGCCAGCAGTGGGGGGGCGGAGGGCACAGATACGCAGTATTTT.

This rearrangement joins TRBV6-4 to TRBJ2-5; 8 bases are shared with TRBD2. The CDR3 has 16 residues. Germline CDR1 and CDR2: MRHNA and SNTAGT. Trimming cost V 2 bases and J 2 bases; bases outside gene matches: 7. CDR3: CASSDPGLAEQETQYF. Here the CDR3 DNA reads TGTGCCAGCAGTGACCCAGGACTAGCTGAGCAAGAGACCCAGTACTTC.

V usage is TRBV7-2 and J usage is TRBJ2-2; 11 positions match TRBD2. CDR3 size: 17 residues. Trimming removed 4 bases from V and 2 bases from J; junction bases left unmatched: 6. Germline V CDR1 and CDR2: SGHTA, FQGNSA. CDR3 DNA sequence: TGTGCCAGCAGCTCCCCTAGCGGGGGGTTTAACACCGGGGAGCTGTTTTTT. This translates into CASSSPSGGFNTGELFF.

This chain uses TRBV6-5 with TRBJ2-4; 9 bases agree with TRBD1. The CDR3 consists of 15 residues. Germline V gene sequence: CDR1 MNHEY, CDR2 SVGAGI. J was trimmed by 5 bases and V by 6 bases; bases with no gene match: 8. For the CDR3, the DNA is TGTGCCAGCAGAAGGACAGGGGTCGGGGAAAACATTCAGTACTTC. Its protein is CASRRTGVGENIQYF.

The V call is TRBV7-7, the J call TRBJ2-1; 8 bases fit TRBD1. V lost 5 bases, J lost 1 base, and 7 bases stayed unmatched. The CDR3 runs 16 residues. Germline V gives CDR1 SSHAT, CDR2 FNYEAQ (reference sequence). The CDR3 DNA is TGTGCCAGCAGCCAAACAACAGGGGGGTCCTACAATGAGCAGTTCTTC. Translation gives CASSQTTGGSYNEQFF.

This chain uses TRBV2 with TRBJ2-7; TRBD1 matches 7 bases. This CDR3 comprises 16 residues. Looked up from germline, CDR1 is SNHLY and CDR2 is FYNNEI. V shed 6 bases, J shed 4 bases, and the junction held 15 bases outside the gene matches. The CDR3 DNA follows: TGTGCCAGCAGCCCAAATCTCCCGACAGGGTGGTACGAGCAGTACTTC. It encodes CASSPNLPTGWYEQYF.

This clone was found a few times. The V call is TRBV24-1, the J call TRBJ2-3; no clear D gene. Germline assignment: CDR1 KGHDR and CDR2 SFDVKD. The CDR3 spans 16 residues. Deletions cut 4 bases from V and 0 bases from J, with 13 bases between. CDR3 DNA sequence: TGTGCCACCAGTGAATCCGGCTTTCCTAGCACAGATACGCAGTATTTT. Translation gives CATSESGFPSTDTQYF.

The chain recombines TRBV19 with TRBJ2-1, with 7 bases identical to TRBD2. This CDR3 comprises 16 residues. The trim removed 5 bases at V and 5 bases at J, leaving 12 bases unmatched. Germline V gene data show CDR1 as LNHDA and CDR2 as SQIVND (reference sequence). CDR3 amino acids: CASSFLAEWRDNEQFF. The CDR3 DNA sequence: TGTGCCAGTAGTTTTCTAGCGGAGTGGCGGGACAATGAGCAGTTCTTC.

CDR3 sequence: CASSLGQPTDTQYF. The CDR3 bases are TGTGCCAGCAGCTTAGGCCAGCCCACAGATACGCAGTATTTT. This chain connects TRBV7-9 to TRBJ2-3; D gene uncertain. This CDR3 region has 14 residues. Trimming removed 1 base at V and 2 bases at J, with 7 bases between. Germline V gene data show CDR1 as SEHNR and CDR2 as FQNEAQ (reference sequence). Variable domain in full (rest from reference TRBV7-9 and TRBJ2-3): DTGVSQNPRHKITKRGQNVTFRCDPISEHNRLYWYRQTLGQGPEFLTYFQNEAQLEKSRLLSDRFSAERPKGSFSTLEIQRTEQGDSAMYLCASSLGQPTDTQYFGPGTRLTVL.

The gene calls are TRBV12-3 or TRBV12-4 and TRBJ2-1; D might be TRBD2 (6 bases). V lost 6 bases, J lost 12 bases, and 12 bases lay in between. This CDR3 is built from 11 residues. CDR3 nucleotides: TGTGCCAGCAGCCCCGGAGGGCGGCAGTTCTTC. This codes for CASSPGGRQFF.

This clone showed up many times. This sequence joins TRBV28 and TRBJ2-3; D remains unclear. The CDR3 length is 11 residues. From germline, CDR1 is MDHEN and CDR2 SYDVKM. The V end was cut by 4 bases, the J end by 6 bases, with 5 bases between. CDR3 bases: TGTGCCAGCAGTTCCTACGATACGCAGTATTTT. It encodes CASSSYDTQYF.

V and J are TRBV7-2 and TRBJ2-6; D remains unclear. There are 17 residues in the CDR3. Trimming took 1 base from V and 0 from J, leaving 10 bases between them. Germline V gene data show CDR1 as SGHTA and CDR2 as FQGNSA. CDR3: CASSLVGSTSGANVLTF. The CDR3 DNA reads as TGTGCCAGCAGCTTAGTTGGGTCCACCTCTGGGGCCAACGTCCTGACTTTC.

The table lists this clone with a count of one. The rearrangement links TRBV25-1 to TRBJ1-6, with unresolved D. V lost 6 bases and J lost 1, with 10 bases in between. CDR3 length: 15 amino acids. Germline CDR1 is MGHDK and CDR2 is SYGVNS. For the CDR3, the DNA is TGTGCCAGCAGCGGTTGGGGATCCTATAATTCACCCCTCCACTTT. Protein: CASSGWGSYNSPLHF.

The DNA for the CDR3 is TGTGCCAGCAGCGTGGGCGGCTCCTACAATGAGCAGTTCTTC. Protein product: CASSVGGSYNEQFF. This rearrangement joins TRBV9 to TRBJ2-1, with D uncertain. Looked up from germline, CDR1 is SGDLS and CDR2 is YYNGEE. The CDR3 sequence is 14 residues long. The germline V and J ends were trimmed by 2 bases and 0 bases, with 6 bases remaining between them.

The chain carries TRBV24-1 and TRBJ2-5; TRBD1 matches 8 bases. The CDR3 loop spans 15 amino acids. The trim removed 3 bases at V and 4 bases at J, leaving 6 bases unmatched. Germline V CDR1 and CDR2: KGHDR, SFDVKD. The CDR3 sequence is CATSDVGQGLETQYF. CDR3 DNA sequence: TGTGCCACCAGTGATGTCGGACAGGGTCTAGAGACCCAGTACTTC.

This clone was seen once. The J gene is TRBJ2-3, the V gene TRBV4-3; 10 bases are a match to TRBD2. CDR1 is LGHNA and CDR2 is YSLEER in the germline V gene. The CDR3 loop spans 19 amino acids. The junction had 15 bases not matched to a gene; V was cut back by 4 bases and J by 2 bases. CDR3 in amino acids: CASSPGTVSGLAYTDTQYF. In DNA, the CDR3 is TGCGCCAGCAGCCCTGGGACAGTGTCGGGACTAGCGTACACAGATACGCAGTATTTT.

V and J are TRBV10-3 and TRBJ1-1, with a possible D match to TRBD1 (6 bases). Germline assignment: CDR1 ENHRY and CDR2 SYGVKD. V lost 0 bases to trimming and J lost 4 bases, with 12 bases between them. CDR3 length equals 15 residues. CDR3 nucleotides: TGTGCCATCAGTGAGTCGAGGGGGGTTGCCACTGAAGCTTTCTTT. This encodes CAISESRGVATEAFF.

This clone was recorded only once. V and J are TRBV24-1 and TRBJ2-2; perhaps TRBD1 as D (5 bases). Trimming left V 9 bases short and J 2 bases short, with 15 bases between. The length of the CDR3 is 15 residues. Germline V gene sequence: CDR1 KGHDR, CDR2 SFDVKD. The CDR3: CATGNGQTNTGELFF. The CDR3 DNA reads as TGTGCCACCGGAAACGGACAAACTAACACCGGGGAGCTGTTTTTT.

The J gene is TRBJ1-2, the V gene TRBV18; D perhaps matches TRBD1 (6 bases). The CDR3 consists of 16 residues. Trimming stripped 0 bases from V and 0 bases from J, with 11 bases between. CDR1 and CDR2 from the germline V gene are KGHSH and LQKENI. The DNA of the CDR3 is TGTGCCAGCTCACCACCGCAGGGGCGAGCTAACTATGGCTACACCTTC. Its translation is CASSPPQGRANYGYTF.

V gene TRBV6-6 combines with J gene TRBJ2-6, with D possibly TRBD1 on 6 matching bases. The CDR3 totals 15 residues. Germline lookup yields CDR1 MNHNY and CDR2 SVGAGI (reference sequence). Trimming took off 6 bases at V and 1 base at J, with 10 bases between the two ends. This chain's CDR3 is CASRDSSSGANVLTF. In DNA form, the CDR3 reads TGTGCCAGCAGGGACAGCTCATCTGGGGCCAACGTCCTGACTTTC.

In DNA form, the CDR3 reads TGTGCCAGCAGCCCCAAGCTGGGCCAAGAGACCCAGTACTTC. It encodes CASSPKLGQETQYF. The chain joins TRBV7-2 to TRBJ2-5; no definite D call. Germline assignment: CDR1 SGHTA and CDR2 FQGNSA. Trimming pared 5 bases from V and 1 base from J, leaving 11 bases between. This CDR3 contains 14 residues.